The text below deals with one TCR beta chain. Its antigen is still unknown. The data were taken from a study of beta chain features in type 1 diabetes. Purities over 98% were achieved in all sorted populations. Study-level findings and limits: Sequencing the cDNA could make cells with high TCR expression show up more than they should. With patients and controls alike, PCR might favor shorter templates to an equal degree. People with Type 1 diabetes carried modestly yet significantly shorter TCRB CDR3s in all four CD4+ subsets. Comparison showed that naive, central memory and Treg TCRB repertoires appeared more similar among patients than among healthy donors.

Of the isolated RNA, all was reverse transcribed, and so the sequenced material was expressed TCRB transcripts. This table comes from immunoSEQ multiplex PCR, and its TCRdb copy is limited to in-frame clones, with some not included. Here the sample spans 50,000 or so clones, roughly 39% being singletons. The sample was Tregs from blood. This receptor was obtained from a man aged 25-45 years with type 1 diabetes.

The CDR3 bases are TGTGCCTGGATAATCTCTGGGGCCAACGTCCTGACTTTC. This encodes CAWIISGANVLTF. The genes are TRBV30 and TRBJ2-6; D ambiguous. The CDR3 is made up of 13 amino acids. Germline V gene data show CDR1 as GTSNPN and CDR2 as SVGIG (reference sequence). V was cut by 4 bases and J by 0 bases, with 4 bases left in between. The full variable domain, rest sourced from reference TRBV30 and TRBJ2-6, is SQTIHQWPATLVQPVGSPLSLECTVEGTSNPNLYWYRQAAGRGLQLLFYSVGIGQISSEVPQNLSASRPQDRQFILSSKKLLLSDSGFYLCAWIISGANVLTFGAGSRLTVL.